This TCR beta chain was sequenced in a study of blood T cells in healthy people across ages (dated by TCRdb to 2015 to 2017). Turning to the overall study: Template switching captured roughly one uniquely barcoded TCR beta cDNA molecule per two T cells in model experiments. The donors were split into four age groups: young (average 16 years), middle-aged (over 35), aged (more than 60) and long-lived (approximately 80). Using the same blood draw, the study looked at two additional independent replicas of 1 million unique cDNA reads for two donors, one aged 18 to 30 and the other aged 80 or older. The study measured age-related changes in TCR beta repertoire diversity using deep sequencing normalized with unique cDNA molecular identifiers.

The library relied on 5' RACE. The run used an Illumina HiSeq 2500. A second PCR of roughly 7 to 11 cycles was performed with a sample-barcoded 5' primer and a J-beta primer mix. A unique molecular identifier was introduced onto each TCR beta cDNA molecule by a template-switch 5' adaptor carrying 12 random nucleotides. Each sample yielded at least 3 million CDR3-containing paired-end reads. The Mint cDNA synthesis kit, primed by a TRBC-specific oligonucleotide, was used to synthesize first-strand cDNA from all RNA. All cDNA was treated with uracil-DNA glycosylase and then went through a first 18-cycle PCR with the universal primers M1SS and BC2_uni_R. As for how the authors treated the data: For normalization, 1 million high-quality reads, each with a distinct molecular identifier, were randomly selected from each sample. Instead of being binned into consensus sequences, reads that shared molecular identifiers were thrown out. MiTCR, run with a Q25 quality threshold and the strictest error-elimination algorithm, handled CDR3 identification, clonotype clustering and error correction. Lower-bound total TCR beta diversity was estimated with a nonparametric unseen species model using Euler transformation. TCRdb handled the public reads itself, with Q25 trimming in fastp and clone calling in MiXCR, and kept productive beta chains. Merged by CDR3 protein, the rows form single entries marked with the most common genes and DNA. These V and J calls originate from TCRdb's pipeline instead of the authors' own analysis. The sample data list around 1,000,000 distinct CDR3 sequences, and about 23% of these were observed just once. About 0.8% of the sample belongs to the ten largest clones.

The CDR3, from cysteine to phenylalanine, totals 17 residues. Left in the record is the CDR3 DNA by itself, 51 bases read in frame from the first base. V sheds 3 bases and J sheds 5 bases, leaving 21 bases between their ends. Results and caveats for the whole study, not just this receptor: Compared with the aged group, more naive CD4+ T cells, fewer expanded clones and increased TCR diversity were shown by the long-lived group, suggesting age selection. A strong correlation was found between observed TCR beta diversity and the percentage of naive T cells measured by flow cytometry. Because the CMV infection status of the donors was unknown, age-related changes in expanded clonotypes may potentially have been confounded. Since profiling was done on bulk unsorted PBMCs, naive and antigen-experienced compartments could not be conclusively compared. As age increased, observed TCR beta diversity per million T cells dropped in a roughly linear way, and a significant reduction was already evident by age around 41. Estimates of total diversity from one million sequenced T cells were regarded as lower bounds and underestimates.

To note about this clonotype: Its target antigen remains unknown. No much larger clone exists at a distance of one base, and base qualities are not known.

Systemically healthy Caucasian individuals from Russia, 35 to 50 in total and aged about 6 to 100 years, were included as donors. Each donor gave about 9.8 milliliters of peripheral blood, drawn into EDTA-treated Vacutainer tubes. Ficoll-Paque density-gradient centrifugation was used to isolate PBMCs, with at least 6 million per sample. Total RNA, at least 5.5 micrograms per sample, was extracted from PBMCs with Trizol reagent. For every donor, an aliquot of PBMCs went through flow cytometry to measure the percentages of naive CD45RAhigh/CD27high T cells. These same data were also listed under a study on T cells of mothers and their children. The second publication reports: The donors were nine systemically healthy Caucasian individuals, made up of three mothers and their six children. cDNA synthesis used all of the extracted RNA, with roughly 1.5 ug of RNA in each 15 ul reaction. In the second PCR, sample barcodes and 2-4 random nucleotides were introduced via the M1S primer. Over 9 million TCR beta CDR3 reads came from each mother, compared with around 3 million reads from each child. In both related and unrelated pairs, thymic selection shapes the output of TCR recombination in a similar way, with inherited differences having only a minor effect. Normalized repertoire overlap in related mother-child pairs was always slightly higher than in unrelated mother-child pairs, but the difference was never significant. No persistent microchimeric T cell clones were detected, at a sensitivity of 90 to 100 clones per million clonotypes. In the study, deep NGS was used to compare the TCR beta repertoires of mothers and children, and features distinguishing related mother-child pairs from unrelated individuals were sought. The mean age was 40 +/- 4 years for the mothers and approximately 11 +/- 4 years for the children. After adapter ligation with NEBNext reagents, the libraries were sequenced on Illumina HiSeq 2000 with 100+100 nt paired-end reads. To avoid cross-contamination, the mother libraries and the child libraries were prepared a month apart and sequenced in separate runs. Between 500,000 and 2,000,000 distinct TCR beta clonotypes were identified per donor. Naive TCR beta clonotypes were estimated from low-frequency clonotypes matched to each donor's FACS-determined naive share, without sorting.

Sequenced: blood. This TCR derives from a girl aged 2-10 years in good health. The sequence links TRBV12-3 or TRBV12-4 to TRBJ2-3; tentative D gene TRBD2, with 6 bases matching. The sequenced DNA: TGTGCCAGCAGTTTCGGGGAGGCAGAAAGTTTGCTAGATACGCAGTATTTT. This is translated as CASSFGEAESLLDTQYF.